Listed below are T cell receptor beta chains from one sample, sequenced in a study of siplizumab effects on memory and regulatory T cells. TCRdb's copy holds only in-frame clones and misses some; the assay was immunoSEQ multiplex PCR. Of 57,000 or so clones listed, around 80% are singletons. Source material: memory CD4+ T cells sorted from blood. All receptors come from a human donor in good health. Each CDR3 is given with its conserved first and last residue. D genes are given only for firm matches. A clone size is listed for some rows: how often the clone was seen (once, few, many), or a class if it is expanded.

clone_size | j_call | v_call | cdr3_length | d_call | cdr3_aa | cdr3_nt
- | TRBJ2-5 | TRBV5-1 | 15 | - | CASSLVAGIQETQYF | TGCGCCAGCAGCTTGGTGGCAGGGATACAAGAGACCCAGTACTTC
- | TRBJ1-6 | TRBV19 | 15 | - | CASMDGRQSRSPLHF | TGTGCCAGTATGGACGGCAGACAGAGTAGGTCACCCCTCCACTTT
once | TRBJ2-4 | TRBV10-1 | 13 | - | CASSESGFGIQYF | TGCGCCAGCAGTGAGAGCGGCTTTGGGATTCAGTACTTC
few | TRBJ2-7 | TRBV18 | 15 | TRBD2 | CASSPTSGGSYEQYF | TGTGCCAGCTCACCAACGTCGGGGGGCTCCTACGAGCAGTACTTC
few | TRBJ1-1 | TRBV7-2 | 12 | TRBD1 | CASSPRQGRAFF | TGTGCCAGCAGCCCCCGACAGGGAAGAGCTTTCTTT
- | TRBJ1-6 | TRBV11-2 | 15 | TRBD1 | CASSPRDSYNSPLHF | TGTGCCAGCAGCCCCAGGGACAGCTATAATTCACCCCTCCACTTT
- | TRBJ1-1 | TRBV20-1 | 11 | - | CRGNTYTEAFF | TGCAGGGGAAACACTTACACTGAAGCTTTCTTT
- | TRBJ1-5 | TRBV5-1 | 13 | - | CASSGSLGQPQHF | TGCGCCAGCAGTGGATCCCTTGGGCAGCCCCAGCATTTT
- | TRBJ2-1 | TRBV7-2 | 15 | TRBD2 | CASSLSAGGLNEQFF | TGTGCCAGCAGCCTTAGCGCGGGGGGGCTTAATGAGCAGTTCTTC
once | TRBJ2-7 | TRBV6-1 | 14 | TRBD1 | CASRRGQASYEQYF | TGTGCCAGCAGGAGGGGACAGGCTAGCTACGAGCAGTACTTC
- | TRBJ1-5 | TRBV28 | 14 | - | CASSTGFGGQPQHF | TGTGCCAGCAGTACAGGGTTCGGGGGTCAGCCCCAGCATTTT
- | TRBJ2-1 | TRBV6-4 | 14 | - | CASSVGGSYNEQFF | TGTGCCAGCAGTGTCGGAGGCTCCTACAATGAGCAGTTCTTC
- | TRBJ2-2 | TRBV19 | 15 | TRBD1 | CASSIGTGDTGELFF | TGTGCCAGTAGTATAGGGACAGGGGACACCGGGGAGCTGTTTTTT
once | TRBJ1-2 | TRBV6-6 | 15 | - | CASSLQGGASYGYTF | TGTGCCAGCAGTTTACAAGGGGGGGCGAGCTATGGCTACACCTTC
- | TRBJ2-4 | TRBV6-4 | 17 | - | CASSDTRGEWGKNIQYF | TGTGCCAGCAGTGACACCCGTGGGGAATGGGGCAAAAACATTCAGTACTTC
- | TRBJ2-4 | TRBV4-2 | 13 | - | CASSQLTGNIQYF | TGTGCCAGCAGCCAACTGACAGGAAACATTCAGTACTTC
- | TRBJ1-5 | TRBV28 | 15 | TRBD1 | CASSLGGGSNQPQHF | TGTGCCAGCAGTTTGGGAGGGGGCAGCAATCAGCCCCAGCATTTT
- | TRBJ1-2 | TRBV6-5 | 12 | - | CAIQREGYGYTF | TGTGCCATCCAGAGAGAAGGCTATGGCTACACCTTC
- | TRBJ1-1 | TRBV5-5 | 14 | - | CASSFVTVNTEAFF | TGTGCCAGCAGCTTTGTCACCGTGAACACTGAAGCTTTCTTT
- | TRBJ1-2 | TRBV28 | 14 | - | CASSFQQGPYGYTF | TGTGCCAGCAGTTTCCAACAAGGACCCTATGGCTACACCTTC
- | TRBJ1-4 | TRBV19 | 14 | TRBD1 | CASESGQGGEKLFF | TGTGCCAGCGAAAGTGGACAGGGAGGAGAAAAACTGTTTTTT
- | TRBJ1-2 | TRBV2 | 12 | - | CASSGRSYGYTF | TGTGCCAGCAGTGGACGGAGTTATGGCTACACCTTC
- | TRBJ2-3 | TRBV7-7 | 13 | - | CASSPRPRDTQYF | TGTGCCAGCAGCCCGAGGCCGCGAGATACGCAGTATTTT
- | TRBJ2-6 | TRBV14 | 19 | - | CASSQLRDSVSSGANVLTF | TGTGCCAGCAGCCAATTACGGGACTCAGTTAGCTCTGGGGCCAACGTCCTGACTTTC
- | TRBJ1-4 | TRBV4-3 | 12 | - | CASSRLNEKLFF | TGCGCCAGCAGCCGATTGAATGAAAAACTGTTTTTT
- | TRBJ1-2 | TRBV9 | 15 | - | CASSDTSSAYYGYTF | TGTGCCAGCAGCGACACTTCCTCCGCCTACTATGGCTACACCTTC
- | TRBJ1-6 | TRBV7-2 | 13 | - | CASSLVRNSPLHF | TGTGCCAGCAGCTTAGTCCGGAATTCACCCCTCCACTTT
- | TRBJ1-2 | TRBV6-5 | 13 | TRBD1 | CASRDRGLDGYTF | TGTGCCAGCAGAGACAGGGGTTTAGATGGCTACACCTTC
- | TRBJ1-2 | TRBV6-5 | 12 | TRBD1 | CASSDRDYGYTF | TGTGCCAGTTCTGACAGGGACTATGGCTACACCTTC
- | TRBJ2-7 | TRBV5-1 | 13 | - | CASRSDTYYEQYF | TGCGCCAGCAGGTCCGACACCTACTACGAGCAGTACTTC
- | TRBJ2-3 | TRBV9 | 16 | TRBD2 | CASSVWAGVSTDTQYF | TGTGCCAGCAGCGTATGGGCGGGGGTCAGCACAGATACGCAGTATTTT
- | TRBJ2-2 | TRBV5-1 | 17 | - | CASSPGGSVSYTGELFF | TGCGCCAGCAGCCCTGGTGGGTCCGTATCTTACACCGGGGAGCTGTTTTTT
once | TRBJ1-2 | TRBV5-1 | 14 | - | CASSLVDRNYGYTF | TGCGCCAGCAGCTTAGTGGACCGTAACTATGGCTACACCTTC
- | TRBJ1-1 | TRBV18 | 17 | - | CASSPLSLAEGRTEAFF | TGTGCCAGCTCACCACTGTCTCTTGCGGAAGGACGGACTGAAGCTTTCTTT
few | TRBJ2-7 | TRBV6-1 | 12 | - | CASSVTAEGQYF | TGTGCCAGCAGTGTGACAGCTGAAGGGCAGTACTTC